This TCR beta chain was obtained from a study of T cells after yellow fever vaccination. Study results and limitations: The study found a weaker secondary response that peaked faster, day 5 versus 15.

Concerning this clonotype itself: Its target is not known.

From the 5' RACE reads, TCRdb called clonotypes with MiXCR, one entry per CDR3 protein. The data contain about 320,000 distinct CDR3 sequences, about 10% of them singletons. Sequencing used CD4+ T cells sorted from PBMCs, obtained 45 days after the yellow fever booster vaccination. This receptor was taken from a man between 18 and 35 years old who received the YFV17D yellow fever vaccine.

The CDR3 here is CASSLDSLNTEAFF. Written as DNA, the CDR3 is TGTGCCAGCAGCTTGGACAGCCTGAACACTGAAGCTTTCTTT. The chain carries TRBV5-4 and TRBJ1-1, with D uncertain. Trimming removed 0 bases at V and 0 bases at J, with 6 bases between. This CDR3 is 14 amino acids long. Germline V lookup: CDR1 SGHNT, CDR2 YYREEE (reference sequence).